The clone carrying this TCR beta chain was observed many times. TCRdb recomputed calls from the reads with MiXCR, one row per CDR3 protein. The sample lists 150,000 to 200,000 distinct CDR3 sequences, roughly 14% seen once, with around 27% in the top ten. The sample originates from a study of T cell repertoires in cytomegalovirus infection. Study at large: CMV infection together with matching HLA type was indicated by public TCR beta signatures.

This CDR3 comprises 15 residues. The V and J ends lost 5 bases and 0 bases respectively, with 13 bases between them. Germline V gene lookup returns CDR1 SGHVS and CDR2 FNYEAQ. J is TRBJ1-1 and V is TRBV7-6; no definite D call. The clonotype was recovered from a human donor in good health (CMV status not recorded). Some clones in this sample may be carry-over from other donors' samples. The sequencing input was PBMCs. The CDR3 is CASSIGVGMNTEAFF. CDR3 nucleotide sequence: TGTGCCAGCAGCATTGGGGTCGGAATGAACACTGAAGCTTTCTTT.